This TCR beta chain was recovered during a study of synovial regulatory T cells in juvenile arthritis. Study-wide findings and caveats: Synovial Tregs shared more CDR3 sequences with iaTregs than other blood Tregs.

A note on this clone: Its antigen is unknown.

This table comes from immunoSEQ multiplex PCR, and its TCRdb copy is limited to in-frame clones, with some not included. The sample's table shows 9,000 to 10,000 clones. Per germline, CDR1 ENHRY and CDR2 SYGVKD. The CDR3 length is 13 residues. DNA is not on record. Sequenced: Treg cells from blood. Subset specified: remaining (HLA-DR-negative) circulating blood Treg cells. The clonotype was recovered from a donor between 2 and 35 years old with juvenile idiopathic arthritis. J is TRBJ2-7 and V is TRBV10-3; there is no DNA to check the TCRdb D call of TRBD1. The CDR3 here is CAIQGSGAYEQYF.